Sample share makes the clone carrying this TCR beta chain medium-sized (0.01 to 0.1%). This entry comes from a study of graft-versus-host responses after intestinal transplantation. General study results and limits: Detected in recipient marrow were GvH clones, some of which were first observed in ileum or blood. Association was observed between peak circulating GvH clone levels and early post-transplant HvG declines.

Responders that carried the CFSE label, about 200,000 of them, were plated with about 200,000 irradiated, violet-dye-labeled stimulator cells. The germline V gene encodes CDR1 SGHNT and CDR2 YYREEE (reference sequence). The CDR3 has 15 amino acids. After removal of 4 bases from V and 2 bases from J, the junction contained 8 bases not matched to a gene. Produced via immunoSEQ multiplex PCR; TCRdb's table is partial and in-frame only. Found here are roughly 5,000 clones, approximately 30% of them singletons; the top ten hold 4% to 6%. The sample in question was alloreactive CD4+ T cells from a mixed lymphocyte reaction culture, obtained before intestinal transplant. Subset: CFSE-low proliferating T cells sorted from roughly six-day pre-transplant mixed lymphocyte reaction (GvH or HvG direction). This sequence joins TRBV5-4 and TRBJ2-5, with 7 bases lining up with TRBD2. The receptor comes from a human patient who received an intestinal transplant. The CDR3 DNA is TGTGCCAGCAGCGCCGGGGGGAGGACTCAAGAGACCCAGTACTTC. Protein sequence: CASSAGGRTQETQYF.